The clone carrying this T cell receptor beta chain came up a few times. The antigen remains unidentified. TCRdb passed the 5' RACE reads through MiXCR, listing each CDR3 protein once. The sample carries 350,000 or so distinct CDR3 sequences, around a tenth recorded once. The sample belongs to a study of CD8 T cells in ankylosing spondylitis. General observations from the study: Seemingly characteristic of ankylosing spondylitis blood was a TCR beta motif consisting of about 8 highly homologous variants.

The CDR3 loop spans 20 amino acids. Germline CDR1 and CDR2: MNHEY and SVGEGT. Losses at the gene ends were 2 bases for V and 0 bases for J; bases not matched to a gene: 10. The sequence was collected from a female donor with ankylosing spondylitis or in good health (not recorded which). The sample taken for sequencing was blood, either unsorted or a sorted T cell fraction (not recorded which). This chain joins TRBV6-2 or TRBV6-3 and TRBJ2-1; 13 bases line up with TRBD2. CDR3 in amino acids: CASSYAPGLAGLYSYNEQFF. The CDR3 DNA reads TGTGCCAGCAGTTACGCGCCGGGACTAGCGGGGCTGTACTCCTACAATGAGCAGTTCTTC.